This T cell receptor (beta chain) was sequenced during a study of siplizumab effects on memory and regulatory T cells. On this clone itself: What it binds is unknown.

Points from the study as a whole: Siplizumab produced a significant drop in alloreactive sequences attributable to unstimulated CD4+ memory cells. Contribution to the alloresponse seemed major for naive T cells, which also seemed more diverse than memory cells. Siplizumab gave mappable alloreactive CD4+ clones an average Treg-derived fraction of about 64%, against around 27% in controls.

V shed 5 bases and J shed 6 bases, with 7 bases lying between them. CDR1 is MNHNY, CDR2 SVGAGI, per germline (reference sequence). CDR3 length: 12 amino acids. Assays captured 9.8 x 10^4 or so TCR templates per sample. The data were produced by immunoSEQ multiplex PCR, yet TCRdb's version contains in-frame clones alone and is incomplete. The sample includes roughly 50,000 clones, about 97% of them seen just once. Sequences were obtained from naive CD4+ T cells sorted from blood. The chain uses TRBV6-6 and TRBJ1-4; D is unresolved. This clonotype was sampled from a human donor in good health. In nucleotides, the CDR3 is TGTGCCAGCAGTGACCGGGATGAAAAACTGTTTTTT. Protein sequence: CASSDRDEKLFF.